This T cell receptor beta chain was obtained from a study of identifying expanded T cells in peripheral blood. Regarding the study as a whole: Variance in clone template counts between approximately two-week samples significantly increased with total template count across all healthy donors. Roughly 1.2 clones differed between technical replicates, versus approximately 16 and 20 over time.

Of note for this clone: The antigen is unknown.

Healthy donors had no documented immune events, such as infections, while sampled. The V gene's germline CDR1 is SGHNT and CDR2 YYREEE (reference sequence). The CDR3 is made up of 15 amino acids. J gave up 9 bases and V 2 bases, and 10 bases lay outside the gene matches. TCRdb keeps only in-frame clones here, not all; method: immunoSEQ multiplex PCR. The sample records approximately 90,000 clones, around 85% being singletons. The chain carries TRBV5-4 and TRBJ2-2; TRBD1 agrees at 7 bases. This receptor was taken from a person between 18 and 70 years old in good health. What was sequenced was blood. The CDR3: CASSLDPLQGRELFF. CDR3 nucleotide sequence: TGTGCCAGCAGCTTAGACCCTTTACAGGGGCGGGAGCTGTTTTTT.